This T cell receptor beta chain came from a study of a mutant IDH1 vaccine in newly diagnosed glioma. Study in general: Treated patients, roughly 60% male and around 40% female, averaged around 40 years of age. It was radiotherapy, temozolomide, or both that patients received previously, with most receiving both.

The CDR3 runs 14 residues. Germline V gives CDR1 SEHNR, CDR2 FQNEAQ (reference sequence). The V and J ends lost 6 bases and 4 bases, in that order; junction bases with no gene match: 5. A note on this clone: Its specificity is unknown.

TCRdb keeps only in-frame clones here, not all; method: immunoSEQ multiplex PCR. Of around 33,000 clones listed, around nine tenths are singletons. The time point here: week 47, end of study. Doses of 300 ug of mutant IDH1 20-mer peptide were given with topical imiquimod. The receptor comes from a woman aged 30 to 39 with glioma. Specimen: PBMCs, collected from a glioma patient whose treatment included an IDH1 peptide vaccine. This sequence joins TRBV7-9 and TRBJ1-3, with 8 bases lining up with TRBD1. The CDR3: CASSSDRGGNTIYF. The CDR3 DNA is TGTGCCAGCAGTTCCGACAGGGGAGGAAACACCATATATTTT.